These T cell receptor beta chains were read from a single sample in a study of CD8 T cells in ankylosing spondylitis. TCRdb reprocessed the 5' RACE reads via MiXCR and lists one record per CDR3 protein. The profile shows 200,000 to 250,000 distinct CDR3 sequences, 25% to 30% of them singletons. The sample taken for sequencing was blood, either unsorted or a sorted T cell fraction (not recorded which). These receptor sequences come from a male donor with ankylosing spondylitis or in good health (not recorded which). Each CDR3 is given with its conserved first and last residue. A D gene is named only where the DNA matches it firmly. Not all rows give a size; the values are once, few, many and, for expanded clones, a class.

cdr3_aa,cdr3_nt,v_call,clone_size,d_call,j_call,cdr3_length
CSSLLASQETQYF,TGCAGCTCTCTACTAGCGTCTCAAGAGACCCAGTACTTC,TRBV29-1,few,TRBD2,TRBJ2-5,13
CASSLTGGFEQYF,TGTGCCAGCAGCTTAACAGGGGGTTTTGAGCAGTACTTC,TRBV7-3,-,-,TRBJ2-7,13
CASSAAGGPNEQFF,TGTGCCAGCAGTGCGGCGGGAGGGCCCAATGAGCAGTTCTTC,TRBV6-1,many,TRBD2,TRBJ2-1,14
CARESGGIQETQYF,TGTGCCAGGGAGTCAGGCGGTATCCAAGAGACCCAGTACTTC,TRBV7-3,many,-,TRBJ2-5,14
CASSYRGADEQYF,TGTGCCAGCAGTTACCGGGGGGCGGACGAGCAGTACTTC,TRBV6-5,many,-,TRBJ2-7,13
CASGRAVGGPRANVLTF,TGTGCTAGTGGCCGAGCCGTGGGAGGACCTAGGGCCAACGTCCTGACTTTC,TRBV12-5,few,-,TRBJ2-6,17
CASSLRAVAVSYEQYF,TGTGCCAGCAGCTTAAGGGCCGTGGCCGTCTCCTACGAGCAGTACTTC,TRBV7-2,once,-,TRBJ2-7,16
CASGNFRGSPLHF,TGTGCCAGCGGGAATTTTAGAGGTTCACCCCTCCACTTT,TRBV6-6,many,-,TRBJ1-6,13
CARNDGSRNTGELFF,TGTGCCAGGAACGACGGTAGCCGAAACACCGGGGAGCTGTTTTTT,TRBV9,many,-,TRBJ2-2,15
CASSYSPGVGYEQFF,TGTGCCAGCAGTTACTCCCCGGGAGTAGGATATGAGCAGTTCTTC,TRBV6-5,many,-,TRBJ2-1,15
CASSVGPRETQYF,TGTGCCAGCAGCGTAGGACCGCGGGAGACCCAGTACTTC,TRBV9,-,-,TRBJ2-5,13
CSAGKTANQPQHF,TGCAGTGCGGGAAAAACAGCAAATCAGCCCCAGCATTTT,TRBV20-1,-,-,TRBJ1-5,13
CASSLEGPENTEAFF,TGCGCCAGCAGCTTGGAGGGACCGGAGAACACTGAAGCTTTCTTT,TRBV5-1,many,-,TRBJ1-1,15
CASSQVDRNTEAFF,TGTGCCAGCAGCCAAGTGGACAGGAACACTGAAGCTTTCTTT,TRBV14,-,-,TRBJ1-1,14
CASSQVWTHAYEQYF,TGTGCCAGCAGCCAAGTTTGGACCCATGCCTACGAGCAGTACTTC,TRBV4-2,few,-,TRBJ2-7,15
CASSVEAGIGNTIYF,TGTGCCAGCAGCGTAGAGGCGGGAATTGGAAACACCATATATTTT,TRBV9,many,-,TRBJ1-3,15
CASSFLSGGNTGELFF,TGTGCCAGCAGCTTCCTTAGCGGAGGGAACACCGGGGAGCTGTTTTTT,TRBV11-1,few,-,TRBJ2-2,16
CASKTGGTPAGELFF,TGTGCCAGCAAAACAGGGGGCACCCCGGCCGGGGAGCTGTTTTTT,TRBV12-3/TRBV12-4,many,TRBD1,TRBJ2-2,15
CASSPLDWHF,TGCGCCAGCAGCCCACTGGACTGGCACTTC,TRBV5-1,many,-,TRBJ2-7,10
CAISEWPPSPSGANVLTF,TGTGCCATCAGTGAATGGCCCCCGAGCCCCTCTGGGGCCAACGTCCTGACTTTC,TRBV10-3,many,-,TRBJ2-6,18
CASSLRIRSTDTQYF,TGCGCCAGCAGCTTGCGTATACGGAGCACAGATACGCAGTATTTT,TRBV5-1,-,-,TRBJ2-3,15
CASQGPGANVLTF,TGTGCCAGCCAAGGACCTGGGGCCAACGTCCTGACTTTC,TRBV28,-,-,TRBJ2-6,13
CAISGGTARSKGYTF,TGTGCCATCAGTGGGGGGACAGCCCGTTCGAAGGGCTACACCTTC,TRBV10-3,many,TRBD1,TRBJ1-2,15
CASRYTGTEYGYTF,TGTGCCAGCAGATACACCGGGACAGAGTATGGCTACACCTTC,TRBV6-2/TRBV6-3,many,TRBD1,TRBJ1-2,14
CASRGYAGPGELFF,TGTGCCAGCAGAGGTTATGCAGGCCCCGGGGAGCTGTTTTTT,TRBV7-6,-,-,TRBJ2-2,14
CASSSVHEKLFF,TGTGCCAGCAGTTCGGTCCATGAAAAACTGTTTTTT,TRBV12-3/TRBV12-4,many,-,TRBJ1-4,12
CASSFATGTRDEQYF,TGTGCCAGCAGCTTCGCCACCGGGACTAGGGACGAGCAGTACTTC,TRBV11-2,-,TRBD2,TRBJ2-7,15
CASSSGGGSTDTQYF,TGTGCCAGCAGCAGCGGGGGGGGGAGCACAGATACGCAGTATTTT,TRBV4-2,-,TRBD2,TRBJ2-3,15
CSASQETQYF,TGCAGTGCAAGCCAAGAGACCCAGTACTTC,TRBV20-1,many,-,TRBJ2-5,10
CASSPASAGNNEQFF,TGTGCCAGCAGCCCGGCTTCGGCGGGCAACAATGAGCAGTTCTTC,TRBV3-1,many,-,TRBJ2-1,15
CASSYGPKQGTSYNEQFF,TGTGCCAGCAGTTACGGGCCTAAACAGGGAACCTCCTACAATGAGCAGTTCTTC,TRBV6-2/TRBV6-3,-,-,TRBJ2-1,18
CASSPRQRSTDTQYF,TGTGCCAGCTCACCGAGACAGAGAAGCACAGATACGCAGTATTTT,TRBV18,-,-,TRBJ2-3,15